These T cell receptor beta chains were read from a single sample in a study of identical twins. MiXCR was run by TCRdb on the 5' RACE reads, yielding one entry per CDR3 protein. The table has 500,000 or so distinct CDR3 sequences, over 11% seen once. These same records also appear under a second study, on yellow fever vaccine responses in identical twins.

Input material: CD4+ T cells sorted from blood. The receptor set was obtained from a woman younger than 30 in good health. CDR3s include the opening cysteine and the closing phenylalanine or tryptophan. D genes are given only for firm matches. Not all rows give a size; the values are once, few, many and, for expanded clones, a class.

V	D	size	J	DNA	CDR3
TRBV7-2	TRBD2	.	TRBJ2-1	TGTGCCAGCAGCTTAGAGGGGACTAGTAACTTCGGTGAGCAGTTCTTC	CASSLEGTSNFGEQFF
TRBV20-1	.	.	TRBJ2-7	TGCAGTGCTAGAGATGGGTCCAGGGGGGCCTACGAGCAGTACTTC	CSARDGSRGAYEQYF
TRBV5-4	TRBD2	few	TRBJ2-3	TGTGCCAGCAGCTTGGGAGATAGCGGGGGGGCGATAGATACGCAGTATTTT	CASSLGDSGGAIDTQYF
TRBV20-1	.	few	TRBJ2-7	TGCAGTGCTAGAAGCCCCCAGGGAGGGGGCCGAATCCCCTACGAGCAGTACTTC	CSARSPQGGGRIPYEQYF
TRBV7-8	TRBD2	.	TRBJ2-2	TGTGCCAGCAGCCCGAGGACTAGCGGGAGGTTAGGATCCGGGGAGCTGTTTTTT	CASSPRTSGRLGSGELFF
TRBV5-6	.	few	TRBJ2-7	TGTGCCAGCAGCCCAGAACTTAGTTTTGGAGTCTACGAGCAGTACTTC	CASSPELSFGVYEQYF
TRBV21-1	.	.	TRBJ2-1	TGTGCCAGCAGCATCTACCCGAGGGAGCAGTTCTTC	CASSIYPREQFF
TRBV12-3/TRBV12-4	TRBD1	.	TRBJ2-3	TGTGCCAGCGCGGGACAGGCAACTAGCACAGATACGCAGTATTTT	CASAGQATSTDTQYF
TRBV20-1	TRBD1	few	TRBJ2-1	TGCAGTGCTAGAGATGACGTGGGACAGAGCTCCTACAATGAGCAGTTCTTC	CSARDDVGQSSYNEQFF
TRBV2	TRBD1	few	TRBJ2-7	TGTGCCAGCATTCAGGGGGTCGGGGACTACGAGCAGTACTTC	CASIQGVGDYEQYF
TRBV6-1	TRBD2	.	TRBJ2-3	TGTGCCACTTCCATGCCGACTAGCGGGAGGGATACGCAGTATTTT	CATSMPTSGRDTQYF
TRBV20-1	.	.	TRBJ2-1	TGCAGTGCTAGCCCTACTACTGGCTCCTACAATGAGCAGTTCTTC	CSASPTTGSYNEQFF
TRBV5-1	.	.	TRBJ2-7	TGCGCCAGCAGCTTAAAAGGGACGGGGGCGACCTACGAGCAGTACTTC	CASSLKGTGATYEQYF
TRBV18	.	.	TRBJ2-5	TGTGCCAGCTCCGGTATGAAGACCCAGTACTTC	CASSGMKTQYF
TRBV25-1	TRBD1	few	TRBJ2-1	TGTGCCAGCAGTGAGGGACAGAAGGTCTATGAGCAGTTCTTC	CASSEGQKVYEQFF
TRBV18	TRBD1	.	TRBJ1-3	TGTGCCAGCTCACTGGGACAGGCGAGCTCTGGAAACACCATATATTTT	CASSLGQASSGNTIYF
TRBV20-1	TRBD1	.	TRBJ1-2	TGCAGTGCTAGTTTAGGGACAGGGGCCTACTATGGCTACACCTTC	CSASLGTGAYYGYTF
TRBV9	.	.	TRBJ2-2	TGTGCCAGCAGCGTATTGTCGCCCGGGGAGCTGTTTTTT	CASSVLSPGELFF
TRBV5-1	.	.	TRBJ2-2	TGCGCCAGCAGCACGTCGCTGGAAAACACCGGGGAGCTGTTTTTT	CASSTSLENTGELFF
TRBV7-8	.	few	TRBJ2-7	TGTGCCAGCAGCTTGAGGAACGAACTCTCCTACGAGCAGTACTTC	CASSLRNELSYEQYF
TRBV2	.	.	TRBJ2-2	TGTGCCAGCAGTCCGACAGGAGCCACCGGGGAGCTGTTTTTT	CASSPTGATGELFF
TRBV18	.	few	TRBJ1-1	TGTGCCAGCTCACCACCGAGGCTAGGTGTGAACACTGAAGCTTTCTTT	CASSPPRLGVNTEAFF
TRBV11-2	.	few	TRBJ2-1	TGTGCCAGCAGGCGTATTCGGGGGACCCCCTACAATGAGCAGTTCTTC	CASRRIRGTPYNEQFF
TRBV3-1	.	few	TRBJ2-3	TGTGCCAGCAGCCAAGATAGGGTGGCAGATACGCAGTATTTT	CASSQDRVADTQYF
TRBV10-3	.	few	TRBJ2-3	TGTGCCATCAGCTCTAGGGATACGCAGTATTTT	CAISSRDTQYF
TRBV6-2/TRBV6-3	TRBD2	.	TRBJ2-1	TGTGCCAGCCAATTGTTTGCGGGAGGGGGAGACAATGAGCAGTTCTTC	CASQLFAGGGDNEQFF
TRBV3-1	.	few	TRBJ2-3	TGTGCCAGCAGCCAAAGGACTGGGGGCACAGATACGCAGTATTTT	CASSQRTGGTDTQYF
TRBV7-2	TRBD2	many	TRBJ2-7	TGTGCCAGCAGCTTAGATCTAGCGGGAGGCAATGGGTGGTACTTC	CASSLDLAGGNGWYF
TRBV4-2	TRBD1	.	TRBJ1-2	TGTGCCAGCAGCCAAGATCCGGGACAGTCCTATGGCTACACCTTC	CASSQDPGQSYGYTF
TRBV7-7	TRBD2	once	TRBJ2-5	TGTGCTAGCAGCTCCTCGCCAAGACTAGCGGGGACGGAGACCCAGTACTTC	CASSSSPRLAGTETQYF
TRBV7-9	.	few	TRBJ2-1	TGTGCCAGCAGCTCTGGGGTGGTTTTCGATGAGCAGTTCTTC	CASSSGVVFDEQFF
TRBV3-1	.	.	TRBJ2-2	TGTGCCAGCAGCCAGGGCCATGGAGGCGGGGAGCTGTTTTTT	CASSQGHGGGELFF
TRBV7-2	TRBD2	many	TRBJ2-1	TGTGCCAGCAGTCCGGGACTAGCATACAATGAGCAGTTCTTC	CASSPGLAYNEQFF
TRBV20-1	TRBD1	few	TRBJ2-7	TGCAGTGTGGATCGACAGGGAACTTACGAGCAGTACTTC	CSVDRQGTYEQYF
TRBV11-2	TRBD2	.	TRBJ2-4	TGTGCCAGCAGATATAGCGGGAAGCTAGCCAAAAACATTCAGTACTTC	CASRYSGKLAKNIQYF
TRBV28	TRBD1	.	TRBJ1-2	TGTGCCAGCAGTTTATCAGGGGGACCTAACTATGGCTACACCTTC	CASSLSGGPNYGYTF
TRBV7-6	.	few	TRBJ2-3	TGTGCCAGCAGCTTTAAGGGGAGCACAGATACGCAGTATTTT	CASSFKGSTDTQYF
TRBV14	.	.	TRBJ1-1	TGTGCCAGCAGCCAAGATCCGCCAGGGACTGAAGCTTTCTTT	CASSQDPPGTEAFF
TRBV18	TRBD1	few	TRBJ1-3	TGTGCCAGCTCACCCTTACAGGGGACTGGAAACACCATATATTTT	CASSPLQGTGNTIYF
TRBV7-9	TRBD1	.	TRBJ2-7	TGTGCCAGCCGAGGGGACAGGGCGTCCTACGAGCAGTACTTC	CASRGDRASYEQYF
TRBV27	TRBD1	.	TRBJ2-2	TGTGCCAGCAGGCCATACCGGGACAGGGCAACCGGGGAGCTGTTTTTT	CASRPYRDRATGELFF
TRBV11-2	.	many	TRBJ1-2	TGTGCCAGCAGCTTCAGGGGAGGGGTCGGCTATGGCTACACCTTC	CASSFRGGVGYGYTF
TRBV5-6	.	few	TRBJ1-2	TGTGCCAGCAGCTTCTCAGGGAAGAGGATCTATGGCTACACCTTC	CASSFSGKRIYGYTF
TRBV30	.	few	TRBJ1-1	TGTGCCTGGGCGACAGTAATGCACACTGAAGCTTTCTTT	CAWATVMHTEAFF
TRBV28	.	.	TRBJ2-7	TGTGCCAGCAGTTTCGGAGTAAGTAACGAGCAGTACTTC	CASSFGVSNEQYF
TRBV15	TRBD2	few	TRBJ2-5	TGTGCCACCAGCACTAGCGGACAAGAGACCCAGTACTTC	CATSTSGQETQYF
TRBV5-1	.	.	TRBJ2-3	TGCGCCAGCAGCCTATTAGCGGAGTCCTTAGATACGCAGTATTTT	CASSLLAESLDTQYF